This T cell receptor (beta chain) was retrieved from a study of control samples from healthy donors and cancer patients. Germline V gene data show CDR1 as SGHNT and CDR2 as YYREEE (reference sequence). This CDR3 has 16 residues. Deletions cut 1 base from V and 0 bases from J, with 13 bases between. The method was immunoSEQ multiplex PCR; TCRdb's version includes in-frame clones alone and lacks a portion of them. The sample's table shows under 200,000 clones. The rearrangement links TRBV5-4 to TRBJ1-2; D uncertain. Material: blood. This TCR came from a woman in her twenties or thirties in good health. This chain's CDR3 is CASSLIPIPSNYGYTF. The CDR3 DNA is TGTGCCAGCAGCTTGATCCCTATACCTTCTAACTATGGCTACACCTTC.